Each of the 18 T cell receptor beta chains below was sequenced from the same sample in a study of blood T cells in healthy people across ages. Next came a second PCR, run for about 6 to 12 cycles, which used a sample-barcoded 5' primer along with a J-beta primer mix. Using its own MiXCR run on the 5' RACE reads, TCRdb lists one record per CDR3 protein. The sample consists of approximately 580,000 distinct CDR3 sequences, around 24% of them appearing once. The same data also contributed to another study, on T cells of mothers and their children.

Material: blood. The receptors come from a boy under 18 in good health.

V is TRBV5-1 and J is TRBJ2-1; D is perhaps TRBD2 (6 bases). CDR1 and CDR2 (germline): SGHRS, YFSETQ. This CDR3 comprises 15 residues. With 0 bases removed from V and 7 bases from J, the gap between germline ends came to 14 bases. Written as DNA, the CDR3 is TGCGCCAGCAGCTTGGGGGACTCCTTTTGGAATGAGCAGTTCTTC. This encodes CASSLGDSFWNEQFF.

This clonotype was counted only a few times. V gene TRBV9 combines with J gene TRBJ2-7; TRBD1 is a possible D gene (5 bases). CDR3 size: 14 residues. Germline CDR1 is SGDLS and CDR2 is YYNGEE. V was trimmed by 0 bases and J by 6 bases, leaving 13 bases between them. CDR3: CASSVESGQREQYF. The CDR3 coding sequence is TGTGCCAGCAGCGTAGAGTCAGGGCAACGCGAGCAGTACTTC.

The chain recombines TRBV6-5 with TRBJ2-5, with a tentative D call TRBD1 (5 bases). The CDR3 is made up of 14 amino acids. V gave up 6 bases and J gave up 5 bases, with 16 bases separating them. Germline values: CDR1 MNHEY, CDR2 SVGAGI. The CDR3 nucleotides read TGTGCCAGCAGGCCTCTAGGGGAACGGGAGACCCAGTACTTC. Amino acid sequence: CASRPLGERETQYF.

The V gene is TRBV27, the J gene TRBJ2-7, with D possibly being TRBD2 (5 bases). With 3 bases removed from V and 1 base from J, the gap between germline ends came to 22 bases. Germline V lookup: CDR1 MNHEY, CDR2 SMNVEV (reference sequence). The CDR3 has 18 amino acids. CDR3 bases: TGTGCCAGCAGTTTTAAGGGAGTATTCGGTAATCCGTCCTACGAGCAGTACTTC. It is translated as CASSFKGVFGNPSYEQYF.

Concerning this clonotype: Germline is not matched at one junction end, which may reflect a read error. The chain uses TRBV5-1 and TRBJ2-1; 7 bases match TRBD1. This CDR3 has 14 amino acids. CDR1 is SGHRS and CDR2 is YFSETQ in the germline V gene. CDR3 sequence (DNA): TGCGCCGGCAGCTTGGCTCTAGGCCGACAGGGAAAGTACTTC. This sequence encodes CAGSLALGRQGKYF.

This clonotype turned up a few times. This chain links TRBV4-1 with TRBJ2-5; 7 bases match TRBD1. Germline V CDR1 and CDR2: MGHRA, YSYEKL. After removal of 3 bases from V and 2 bases from J, the junction contained 6 bases not matched to a gene. CDR3 size: 15 residues. The CDR3 DNA reads TGCGCCAGCAGCCAGCAACAGGGGATACAAGAGACCCAGTACTTC. It translates to CASSQQQGIQETQYF.

This clonotype occurred a few times. This rearrangement joins TRBV29-1 to TRBJ2-5, with no clear D. The J call may be faulty, since TRBJ2-7 better matches the DNA end. Germline V lookup: CDR1 SQVTM, CDR2 ANQGSEA. The CDR3 length is 14 residues. The CDR3: CSVERRPKTGEQYF. CDR3 sequence (DNA): TGCAGCGTTGAACGCCGGCCGAAAACCGGCGAGCAGTACTTC.

The chain carries TRBV12-3 or TRBV12-4 and TRBJ1-5, with TRBD1 matching 8 bases. This CDR3 has 17 residues. Germline trimming cut 6 bases from V and 9 bases from J; bases unmatched to any gene: 19. CDR3 sequence: CASRPGTGIERVRPQHF. CDR3 coding DNA: TGTGCCAGCAGGCCCGGGACAGGTATTGAAAGGGTCCGGCCCCAGCATTTT.

The chain employs TRBV7-8 and TRBJ2-5; D not certain. The closer fit of TRBJ2-7 to the DNA end suggests the J call may be wrong. CDR1 and CDR2 from the germline V gene are SGHVS and FQNEAQ. CDR3 length: 14 amino acids. CDR3 sequence: CASSLVSAYYEQYF. CDR3 bases: TGTGCCAGCAGCTTAGTGTCGGCCTACTACGAGCAGTACTTC.

The chain uses TRBV4-3 and TRBJ1-6, with 7 bases aligning to TRBD1. This CDR3 region has 18 residues. Unmatched junction bases numbered 12, after V lost 0 bases and J lost 7 bases. Germline assignment: CDR1 LGHNA and CDR2 YSLEER. CDR3 sequence reads: CASSQELRQTGLNSPLHF. CDR3 sequence (DNA): TGCGCCAGCAGCCAAGAGCTTAGACAGACAGGGTTAAATTCACCCCTCCACTTT.

This clonotype was seen more than once but under ten times. V and J are TRBV10-3 and TRBJ2-1; possibly TRBD1 or TRBD2 for D (5 bases each). There are 13 residues in the CDR3. Deletions cut 0 bases from V and 9 bases from J, with 9 bases between. The germline gives CDR1 ENHRY, CDR2 SYGVKD. The CDR3 region has the DNA TGTGCCATCAGTGAGTCCGGGACGGTTGAGCAGTTCTTC. This sequence encodes CAISESGTVEQFF.

This clonotype was seen a handful of times. The chain uses TRBV19 and TRBJ2-2; D not certain. Trimming left V 3 bases short and J 8 bases short, with 4 bases between. Germline CDR1 and CDR2: LNHDA and SQIVND (reference sequence). The CDR3 sequence is 11 residues long. In nucleotides, the CDR3 is TGTGCCAGTAGTATGATAGGGGAGCTGTTTTTT. Its translation is CASSMIGELFF.

The V and J genes are TRBV28 and TRBJ2-3, with 11 bases aligning to TRBD2. In germline, CDR1 is MDHEN, CDR2 SYDVKM. Germline trimming cut 11 bases from V and 2 bases from J; bases unmatched to any gene: 9. The CDR3 loop spans 15 amino acids. The CDR3 coding sequence is TGTGCCCACGGCCTAGCGGGAGGAACCACAGATACGCAGTATTTT. It yields the protein CAHGLAGGTTDTQYF.

In this sample, this clonotype turned up a few times. CDR3 coding DNA: TGTGCCAGCTCACCGCGACAGGGGATCGACACTGAAGCTTTCTTT. It translates to CASSPRQGIDTEAFF. The chain has TRBV18 and TRBJ1-1; 8 bases align to TRBD1. The ends lost 3 bases at V and 3 bases at J; junction bases unmatched: 6. This CDR3 comprises 15 residues. Germline lookup yields CDR1 KGHSH and CDR2 LQKENI.

This chain uses TRBV28 with TRBJ2-1; no clear D. Trimming left V 1 base short and J 0 bases short, with 13 bases between. The germline CDR1 and CDR2 sequences are MDHEN and SYDVKM. The CDR3 runs 17 residues. CDR3 bases: TGTGCCAGCAGTTTATATAGACTGCCTAGCTCCTACAATGAGCAGTTCTTC. It yields the protein CASSLYRLPSSYNEQFF.

The chain links TRBV7-9 to TRBJ2-7; a possible D gene is TRBD1 (6 bases). The V end was cut by 5 bases, the J end by 5 bases, with 13 bases between. The CDR3 is made up of 13 amino acids. Germline V gene data show CDR1 as SEHNR and CDR2 as FQNEAQ (reference sequence). The CDR3 nucleotides read TGTGCCAGCAGCACCGAACAGGGTAACGAGCAGTACTTC. Protein sequence: CASSTEQGNEQYF.

The chain carries TRBV6-2 or TRBV6-3 and TRBJ2-4; no reliable D call. Between the trimmed V and J ends, which lost 2 bases and 1 base, there was a span of 6 bases. Germline V lookup: CDR1 MNHEY, CDR2 SVGEGT. This CDR3 has 14 residues. The CDR3 bases are TGTGCCAGCAGTTACATGGGGGCCAAAAACATTCAGTACTTC. The encoded protein is CASSYMGAKNIQYF.

There are a few counts of this clonotype. V gene TRBV28 combines with J gene TRBJ1-5; D not resolved. The length of the CDR3 is 14 residues. Trimming cost V 2 bases and J 6 bases, with 11 bases left between them. Per the germline V gene, CDR1 is MDHEN and CDR2 is SYDVKM. For the CDR3, the DNA is TGTGCCAGCAGTTTACTGGAGGGCGGTCAGCCCCAGCATTTT. It translates to CASSLLEGGQPQHF.